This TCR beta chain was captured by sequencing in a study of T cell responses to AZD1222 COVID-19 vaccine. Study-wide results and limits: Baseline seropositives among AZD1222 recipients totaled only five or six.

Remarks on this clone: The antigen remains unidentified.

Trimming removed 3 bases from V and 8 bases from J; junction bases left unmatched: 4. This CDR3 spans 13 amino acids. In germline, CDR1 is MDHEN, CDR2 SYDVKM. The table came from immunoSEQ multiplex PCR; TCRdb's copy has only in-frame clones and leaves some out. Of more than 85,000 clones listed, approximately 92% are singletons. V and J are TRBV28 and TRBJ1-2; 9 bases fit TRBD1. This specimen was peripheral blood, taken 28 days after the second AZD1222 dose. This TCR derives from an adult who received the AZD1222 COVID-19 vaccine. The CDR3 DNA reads TGTGCCAGCAGTTTGGGACAGGGTGTCGGCTACACCTTC. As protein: CASSLGQGVGYTF.